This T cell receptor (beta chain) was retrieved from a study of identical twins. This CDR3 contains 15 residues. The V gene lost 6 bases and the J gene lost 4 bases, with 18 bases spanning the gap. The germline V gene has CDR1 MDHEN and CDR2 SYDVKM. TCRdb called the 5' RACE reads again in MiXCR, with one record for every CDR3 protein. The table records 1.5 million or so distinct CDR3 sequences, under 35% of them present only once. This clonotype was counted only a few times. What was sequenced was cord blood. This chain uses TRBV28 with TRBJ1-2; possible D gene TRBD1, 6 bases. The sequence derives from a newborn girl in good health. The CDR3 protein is CASSPQGRWGYGYTF. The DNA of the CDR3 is TGTGCCAGCAGCCCACAGGGCCGGTGGGGCTATGGCTACACCTTC.